Listed below are T cell receptor beta chains from one sample, sequenced in a study of blood T cell repertoires in COVID-19. Using immunoSEQ multiplex PCR, the repertoire was profiled, and TCRdb retains in-frame clones only, with some absent. The sample holds under 250,000 clones, roughly 84% seen once. The sample consisted of peripheral blood. These receptors originate from a woman between 40 and 50 years old who had recovered from COVID-19. Each CDR3 is given with its conserved first and last residue. D genes are given only for firm matches. Only some rows state a clone size, as once, few, many or a class for expanded clones.

V	D	J	size	CDR3	DNA
TRBV24-1	NA	TRBJ2-3	NA	CATSDLKSYTDTQYF	TGTGCCACCAGTGATTTGAAAAGCTACACAGATACGCAGTATTTT
TRBV19	TRBD1	TRBJ1-6	NA	CASSPSQGAFSPLHF	TGTGCCAGCAGTCCTTCTCAGGGGGCATTTTCACCCCTCCACTTT
TRBV20-1	NA	TRBJ2-1	NA	CSASFPGYNEQFF	TGCAGTGCTAGTTTTCCAGGCTACAATGAGCAGTTCTTC
TRBV21-1	NA	TRBJ2-3	NA	CASSKVGLAGMTDTQYF	TGTGCCAGCAGCAAAGTAGGTCTAGCGGGGATGACAGATACGCAGTATTTT
TRBV4-1	TRBD1	TRBJ1-2	NA	CASSQLPTGADGYTF	TGCGCCAGCAGCCAACTCCCGACAGGGGCTGATGGCTACACCTTC
TRBV5-6	NA	TRBJ2-7	NA	CASSLVTSYEQYF	TGTGCCAGCAGCTTGGTCACCAGCTACGAGCAGTACTTC
TRBV19	NA	TRBJ1-5	once	CASSMGGMDQPQHF	TGTGCCAGTAGTATGGGCGGGATGGATCAGCCCCAGCATTTT
TRBV28	NA	TRBJ2-7	NA	CASNKGSYEQYF	TGTGCCAGCAATAAGGGGTCCTACGAGCAGTACTTC
TRBV9	TRBD2	TRBJ2-1	NA	CASSVDSGSSNEQFF	TGTGCCAGCAGCGTAGATAGCGGGTCTTCCAATGAGCAGTTCTTC
TRBV27	NA	TRBJ1-1	NA	CASSYRVTRSDTEAFF	TGTGCCAGTAGTTACAGGGTGACCCGCTCTGACACTGAAGCTTTCTTT
TRBV24-1	TRBD2	TRBJ2-2	few	CATSVRLAGGSNTGELFF	TGTGCCACCAGTGTTCGACTAGCGGGGGGGTCGAACACCGGGGAGCTGTTTTTT
TRBV5-1	NA	TRBJ1-2	few	CASSLGFQGQVGGYTF	TGCGCCAGCAGCTTAGGCTTTCAGGGGCAAGTAGGTGGCTACACCTTC
TRBV2	TRBD1	TRBJ2-2	once	CASSWDRGIGELFF	TGTGCCAGCAGTTGGGACAGGGGAATCGGGGAGCTGTTTTTT
TRBV11-1	NA	TRBJ1-6	few	CASSLGGQRYSPLHF	TGTGCCAGCAGCTTAGGTGGACAGCGATATTCACCCCTCCACTTT
TRBV19	NA	TRBJ1-1	NA	CASRSQGVGTEAFF	TGTGCCAGTAGATCACAGGGAGTTGGGACTGAAGCTTTCTTT
TRBV5-1	NA	TRBJ2-1	NA	CASSLVPHYNEQFF	TGCGCCAGCAGCTTGGTGCCACATTACAATGAGCAGTTCTTC
TRBV3-1/TRBV3-2	NA	TRBJ1-1	few	CASSQGLEGEAFF	TGTGCCAGCAGCCAAGGGCTCGAGGGAGAAGCTTTCTTT
TRBV20-1	NA	TRBJ2-1	NA	CSASFQGIYNEQFF	TGCAGTGCTAGTTTTCAGGGGATTTACAATGAGCAGTTCTTC
TRBV6-5	TRBD1	TRBJ2-3	few	CASQGATDTQYF	TGTGCCAGTCAGGGGGCAACAGATACGCAGTATTTT
TRBV5-1	NA	TRBJ2-5	NA	CASSLGAAAGETQYF	TGCGCCAGCAGCTTGGGAGCGGCGGCTGGGGAGACCCAGTACTTC
TRBV9	TRBD2	TRBJ2-3	NA	CASSASSGGSDTQYF	TGTGCCAGCAGCGCTTCTAGCGGGGGGTCGGATACGCAGTATTTT
TRBV28	NA	TRBJ1-4	NA	CASSSGQPLEKLFF	TGTGCCAGCAGTTCCGGACAGCCCCTAGAAAAACTGTTTTTT
TRBV9	TRBD1	TRBJ1-1	NA	CASSPRQGRTEAFF	TGTGCCAGCAGCCCGAGACAGGGGAGGACTGAAGCTTTCTTT
TRBV6-1	NA	TRBJ2-5	NA	CASSDHRDPVTQTQYF	TGTGCCAGCAGTGATCACAGGGATCCAGTTACCCAGACCCAGTACTTC
TRBV28	NA	TRBJ1-2	few	CASSQGPYGYTF	TGTGCCAGCAGTCAGGGTCCCTATGGCTACACCTTC
TRBV18	TRBD2	TRBJ2-5	NA	CASSPPGLAGKETQYF	TGTGCCAGCTCACCGCCGGGACTAGCGGGGAAAGAGACCCAGTACTTC
TRBV7-2	NA	TRBJ1-6	NA	CASRGGISPLHF	TGTGCCAGCAGGGGAGGAATTTCACCCCTCCACTTT
TRBV18	TRBD1	TRBJ1-1	NA	CASSPPGTGVTEAFF	TGTGCCAGCTCACCACCCGGGACAGGGGTCACTGAAGCTTTCTTT
TRBV6-1	NA	TRBJ1-5	NA	CASSDLGQYSNQPQHF	TGTGCCAGCAGTGACCTTGGACAATATAGCAATCAGCCCCAGCATTTT
TRBV10-3	TRBD2	TRBJ2-1	NA	CAISVGGRVNNEQFF	TGTGCCATCAGTGTGGGCGGGAGGGTTAACAATGAGCAGTTCTTC
TRBV19	NA	TRBJ1-5	NA	CASSIVGRANNQPQHF	TGTGCCAGTAGTATAGTTGGCAGGGCGAACAATCAGCCCCAGCATTTT
TRBV29-1	TRBD1	TRBJ1-2	NA	CSTLRGTGGNYGYTF	TGCAGCACACTTCGAGGGACAGGGGGAAACTATGGCTACACCTTC
TRBV5-5	NA	TRBJ2-2	once	CASSSSKITGINGELFF	TGTGCCAGCAGCTCCAGTAAAATTACAGGGATCAACGGGGAGCTGTTTTTT
TRBV2	NA	TRBJ2-1	NA	CASGEAPGDFSSYNEQFF	TGTGCCAGCGGCGAAGCGCCTGGGGACTTCAGCTCCTACAATGAGCAGTTCTTC
TRBV28	TRBD1	TRBJ2-1	many	CASKSGGSYNEQFF	TGTGCCAGCAAATCAGGGGGCTCCTACAATGAGCAGTTCTTC
TRBV4-1	NA	TRBJ1-4	NA	CASSQSPGATNEKLFF	TGCGCCAGCAGCCAAAGCCCCGGGGCAACTAATGAAAAACTGTTTTTT
TRBV7-2	NA	TRBJ2-5	NA	CASGDQGFRTQYF	TGTGCCAGCGGGGATCAGGGTTTCCGGACCCAGTACTTC
TRBV11-3	NA	TRBJ2-2	once	CASSLWGPGTGELFF	TGTGCCAGCAGCTTGTGGGGGCCGGGCACCGGGGAGCTGTTTTTT
TRBV5-1	NA	TRBJ1-1	few	CASSLTPSRTEAFF	TGCGCCAGCAGCCTCACCCCCTCCAGAACCGAAGCTTTCTTT
TRBV9	TRBD2	TRBJ2-5	NA	CASSRDSGGETQYF	TGTGCCAGCAGCCGGGACTCGGGAGGAGAGACCCAGTACTTC
TRBV6-5	NA	TRBJ1-3	NA	CASKRFTGNTIYF	TGTGCCAGCAAGAGGTTTACTGGAAACACCATATATTTT
TRBV2	NA	TRBJ1-1	once	CATTETENTEAFF	TGTGCCACTACCGAGACAGAGAACACTGAAGCTTTCTTT
TRBV20-1	TRBD2	TRBJ2-5	once	CSASSVTGGRETQYF	TGCAGTGCTAGTTCGGTCACGGGGGGGCGGGAGACCCAGTACTTC
TRBV10-2	TRBD1	TRBJ1-4	NA	CASSARQGANEKLFF	TGCGCCAGCAGCGCCAGACAGGGGGCGAATGAAAAACTGTTTTTT
TRBV6-1	NA	TRBJ1-4	few	CASSEATGGRKLFF	TGTGCCAGCAGTGAAGCCACCGGCGGGAGAAAACTGTTTTTT
TRBV11-3	NA	TRBJ2-3	NA	CASSPGGRTTDTQYF	TGTGCCAGCAGCCCAGGGGGGAGAACCACAGATACGCAGTATTTT
TRBV28	NA	TRBJ2-5	NA	CASSRHQGGETQYF	TGTGCCAGCAGTCGACACCAGGGTGGCGAGACCCAGTACTTC
TRBV5-1	NA	TRBJ1-2	NA	CASSLADRANYGYTF	TGCGCCAGCAGCTTGGCCGACAGAGCAAACTATGGCTACACCTTC
TRBV28	NA	TRBJ1-1	once	CASSDTGITEAFF	TGTGCCAGCAGTGATACAGGGATCACTGAAGCTTTCTTT
TRBV24-1	NA	TRBJ1-5	NA	CATSSGVGGNQPQHF	TGTGCCACCAGTTCCGGGGTCGGAGGCAATCAGCCCCAGCATTTT
TRBV27	TRBD1	TRBJ1-5	NA	CASSLSGQGASQPQHF	TGTGCCAGCAGTTTAAGCGGACAGGGGGCGAGCCAGCCCCAGCATTTT
TRBV5-1	NA	TRBJ1-1	NA	CASSLLGGNLNTEAFF	TGCGCCAGCAGCCTACTCGGAGGTAACTTGAACACTGAAGCTTTCTTT
TRBV2	TRBD1	TRBJ1-5	few	CASSAWDRGNQPQHF	TGTGCCAGCAGTGCCTGGGACAGAGGTAATCAGCCCCAGCATTTT
TRBV7-2	NA	TRBJ2-1	NA	CASSFGGRREQFF	TGTGCCAGCAGCTTTGGAGGCCGCCGGGAGCAGTTCTTC
TRBV9	TRBD2	TRBJ2-1	NA	CASSLVAGGPNEQFF	TGTGCCAGCAGCCTTGTAGCGGGGGGGCCGAATGAGCAGTTCTTC